Listed below are T cell receptor beta chains from one sample, sequenced in a study of blood T cell repertoires in COVID-19. Assay used: immunoSEQ multiplex PCR; TCRdb lists only in-frame clones, some missing. In the table there are some 200,000 clones, approximately 78% of which are singletons. The sample comprised PBMCs or T cells enriched from blood (not recorded which). Source of these receptors: a woman in her forties or fifties who had recovered from COVID-19. Each CDR3 is given with its conserved first and last residue. Fields, in order: CDR3 DNA, CDR3 protein, clone size, J gene, V gene, D gene. D genes are given only for firm matches. Size is omitted from some rows. Given values are once, few, many or a class for expanded clones.

TGTGCCAGCAGTAGCGTCTACAATGAGCAGTTCTTC	CASSSVYNEQFF	.	TRBJ2-1	TRBV6-5	.
TGTGCCAGCAGTGAAGCGAGGGGTCGGGACAGAGCATCTTACTCTGGGGCCAACGTCCTGACTTTC	CASSEARGRDRASYSGANVLTF	.	TRBJ2-6	TRBV6-1	TRBD1
TGTGCCAGCACCCCATCCTACGAGCAGTACTTC	CASTPSYEQYF	once	TRBJ2-7	TRBV2	.
TGTGCCAGCAGCGTAGAAAGCGGCGGGAGGGGTGACAATGAGCAGTTCTTC	CASSVESGGRGDNEQFF	.	TRBJ2-1	TRBV9	TRBD2
TGTGCCAGCAGTAGCGGTCAGGACTACGAGCAGTACTTC	CASSSGQDYEQYF	.	TRBJ2-7	TRBV28	.
TGTGCCAGCAGCTTGGTAATAGCGGGTTCAACCGGGGAGCTGTTTTTT	CASSLVIAGSTGELFF	.	TRBJ2-2	TRBV7-2	TRBD2
TGTGCCAGCAGGGGGCAGGGTTACGAGCAGTACTTC	CASRGQGYEQYF	once	TRBJ2-7	TRBV28	.
TGTGCCACCGGGAGACCTATACAAGGGGAGACCCAGTACTTC	CATGRPIQGETQYF	.	TRBJ2-5	TRBV7-2	.
TGTGCCAGCAGCCAAGTCGTCGCGGTTGGGGATACGCAGTATTTT	CASSQVVAVGDTQYF	few	TRBJ2-3	TRBV3-1/TRBV3-2	.
TGTGCCAGTAGCCCAGGGACTTATCAAGAGACCCAGTACTTC	CASSPGTYQETQYF	.	TRBJ2-5	TRBV19	.
TGTGCCAGCAGCCCCCCAGGGTATGGCTACACCTTC	CASSPPGYGYTF	.	TRBJ1-2	TRBV11-2	.
TGTGCCAGCAGCCCCCAATACAATGAGCAGTTCTTC	CASSPQYNEQFF	.	TRBJ2-1	TRBV7-9	.
TGTGCCAGCAGTTACTCAGGACAGGGGAGTCAGCCCCAGCATTTT	CASSYSGQGSQPQHF	.	TRBJ1-5	TRBV6-5	TRBD1
TGTGCCAGCAGCTTAGGGACTTCTAGCGGGAGTAGCAATGAGCAGTTCTTC	CASSLGTSSGSSNEQFF	.	TRBJ2-1	TRBV11-3	TRBD2
TGTGCCAGCTCACCACGGGCCGGGGAGATTAGCGGGGAGCTGTTTTTT	CASSPRAGEISGELFF	.	TRBJ2-2	TRBV18	.
TGTGCCAGCAGCTTAGGCGGGAACCTTTACAATGAGCAGTTCTTC	CASSLGGNLYNEQFF	once	TRBJ2-1	TRBV7-8	.
TGTGCCAGCAGCCACAGCGCCGCTTCGCCCACAGATACGCAGTATTTT	CASSHSAASPTDTQYF	.	TRBJ2-3	TRBV3-1/TRBV3-2	.
TGTGCCAGCTCACCTACACAGAACACTGAAGCTTTCTTT	CASSPTQNTEAFF	.	TRBJ1-1	TRBV18	.
TGTGCCAGCAGCGGGGGACTAGCGGAGAACACCGGGGAGCTGTTTTTT	CASSGGLAENTGELFF	.	TRBJ2-2	TRBV9	TRBD2
TGTGCCAGCAGTTTATCGGGGTTCGGGGGGCGCAATCAGCCCCAGCATTTT	CASSLSGFGGRNQPQHF	.	TRBJ1-5	TRBV28	.
TGTGCCAGTACTCCAATGGGACAGGCTGGTTCACCCCTCCACTTT	CASTPMGQAGSPLHF	.	TRBJ1-6	TRBV19	TRBD1
TGTGCCAGCAGCCATGGACAGGGGGTCCAAGAGACCCAGTACTTC	CASSHGQGVQETQYF	.	TRBJ2-5	TRBV4-2	TRBD1
TGTGCCAGCAGCTTGGCCAAGGGGGTTGGCACTGAAGCTTTCTTT	CASSLAKGVGTEAFF	.	TRBJ1-1	TRBV5-6	.
TGTGCCAGCAGCTTGGATAGGGGTGCCCTCCACTTT	CASSLDRGALHF	.	TRBJ1-6	TRBV5-6	.
TGTGCCATCAGTGAAGGGGCCGACAGGGGCCCACCTAACTATGGCTACACCTTC	CAISEGADRGPPNYGYTF	.	TRBJ1-2	TRBV10-3	TRBD1
TGCGCCAGCAGTTTGGGTGTGGACTCTGGCTACACCTTC	CASSLGVDSGYTF	.	TRBJ1-2	TRBV5-1	.
TGTGCCAGCAGTTTAACTAGCGGGAGGCCCGGGGAGCTGTTTTTT	CASSLTSGRPGELFF	.	TRBJ2-2	TRBV27	TRBD2
TGCGCCAGCAGCTTGGACGGGGTGAACACCGGGGAGCTGTTTTTT	CASSLDGVNTGELFF	few	TRBJ2-2	TRBV5-1	.
TGTGCCAGCAGCGTAGGACAGGGAAACCAGCCCCAGCATTTT	CASSVGQGNQPQHF	.	TRBJ1-5	TRBV9	TRBD1
TGTGCCAGCAGCTTAAGTACCTCGCCAGAATCGAAGCAGTTCTTC	CASSLSTSPESKQFF	.	TRBJ2-1	TRBV14	.
TGTGCCAGCACCCGGGGACAGGGCCTTAATCAGCCCCAGCATTTT	CASTRGQGLNQPQHF	few	TRBJ1-5	TRBV6-5	TRBD1
TGTGCCAGCAGCGTAGGATTCGGGGGACGGGAAAAACTGTTTTTT	CASSVGFGGREKLFF	.	TRBJ1-4	TRBV9	.
TGTGCCAGCTCACTCTCACAGGGGGCTAATTACGAGCAGTACTTC	CASSLSQGANYEQYF	.	TRBJ2-7	TRBV18	TRBD1
TGCGCCAGCAGCTTGGATCTTTCGGCAAAGACGGGGGAGACCCAGTACTTC	CASSLDLSAKTGETQYF	.	TRBJ2-5	TRBV5-1	.
TGTGCCAGCAGTTACTCGATAGAGATGAACACTGAAGCTTTCTTT	CASSYSIEMNTEAFF	.	TRBJ1-1	TRBV6-5	.
TGTGCCACTCGGGGGGCAGGAGATACGCAGTATTTT	CATRGAGDTQYF	.	TRBJ2-3	TRBV28	.
TGCGCCAGCAGCTTGGAACTGCGGGGGAACACTGAAGCTTTCTTT	CASSLELRGNTEAFF	.	TRBJ1-1	TRBV5-1	.
TGTGCCAGCAGCCCAATTCGTCTCGGCACTGAAGCTTTCTTT	CASSPIRLGTEAFF	.	TRBJ1-1	TRBV7-2	.
TGTGCCAGCAGCCCTCAACAGGGCTCCGTCGAGCAGTACTTC	CASSPQQGSVEQYF	.	TRBJ2-7	TRBV7-2	.
TGTGCCAGTAGTAGACAGGGGACCGATTATGGCTACACCTTC	CASSRQGTDYGYTF	.	TRBJ1-2	TRBV19	TRBD1